This T cell receptor beta chain was identified during a study of cytomegalovirus exposure and HLA in healthy donors. Findings and caveats of the study: Clusters of TCRs from the first cohort tended to co-occur in the 130 or so validation repertoires (as a later analysis found).

CDR3 size: 15 residues. V trimming: 2 bases; J trimming: 4 bases; junction bases outside the gene matches: 6. Per germline, CDR1 SGHVS and CDR2 FQNEAQ. As for this clone: Its antigen is undetermined.

Here immunoSEQ multiplex PCR was the method, and the copy in TCRdb shows in-frame clones only, minus some. This sample carries tens of thousands of clones, about 96% of them seen once, and the ten largest clones take less than 0.8%. The J gene is TRBJ1-1, the V gene TRBV7-8; 8 bases map to TRBD1. Material: PBMCs. The TCR was taken from a man aged 18 to 30 in good health and CMV-seronegative. The CDR3 DNA reads as TGTGCCAGCAGCTTACAGGGGGCGGTTTTCACTGAAGCTTTCTTT. As protein: CASSLQGAVFTEAFF. Supplemented by reference TRBV7-8 and TRBJ1-1, the full variable domain reads GAGVSQSPRYKVAKRGQDVALRCDPISGHVSLFWYQQALGQGPEFLTYFQNEAQLDKSGLPSDRFFAERPEGSVSTLKIQRTQQEDSAVYLCASSLQGAVFTEAFFGQGTRLTVV.